The clone carrying this TCR beta chain was picked up a small number of times. Its antigen is undetermined. The data are from a study of blood T cells in healthy people across ages. Overall study results and limits: Roughly linear age-related decline in beta diversity appeared, significant by age about 37.

Together with a sample-barcoded 5' primer, a J-beta primer mix was included in a second PCR lasting about 7 to 11 cycles. TCRdb re-called the 5' RACE reads through MiXCR, storing one row per CDR3 protein. Among about 320,000 distinct CDR3 sequences, roughly 29% were seen once, and the ten largest hold 25% to 35%. There are 14 residues in the CDR3. Germline V gives CDR1 KGHSH, CDR2 LQKENI. V lost 4 bases to trimming and J lost 8 bases; unmatched junction nucleotides: 7. This receptor was taken from an older woman in good health. Sequencing was performed on blood. The chain employs TRBV18 and TRBJ2-1, with TRBD1 identical over 8 bases. This CDR3 reads CASSRTGSSDEQFF. The CDR3 nucleotides are TGTGCCAGCTCACGGACAGGGTCGAGCGATGAGCAGTTCTTC. The full variable domain, its missing parts supplied by reference TRBV18 and TRBJ2-1, is NAGVMQNPRHLVRRRGQEARLRCSPMKGHSHVYWYRQLPEEGLKFMVYLQKENIIDESGMPKERFSAEFPKEGPSILRIQQVVRGDSAAYFCASSRTGSSDEQFFGPGTRLTVL.